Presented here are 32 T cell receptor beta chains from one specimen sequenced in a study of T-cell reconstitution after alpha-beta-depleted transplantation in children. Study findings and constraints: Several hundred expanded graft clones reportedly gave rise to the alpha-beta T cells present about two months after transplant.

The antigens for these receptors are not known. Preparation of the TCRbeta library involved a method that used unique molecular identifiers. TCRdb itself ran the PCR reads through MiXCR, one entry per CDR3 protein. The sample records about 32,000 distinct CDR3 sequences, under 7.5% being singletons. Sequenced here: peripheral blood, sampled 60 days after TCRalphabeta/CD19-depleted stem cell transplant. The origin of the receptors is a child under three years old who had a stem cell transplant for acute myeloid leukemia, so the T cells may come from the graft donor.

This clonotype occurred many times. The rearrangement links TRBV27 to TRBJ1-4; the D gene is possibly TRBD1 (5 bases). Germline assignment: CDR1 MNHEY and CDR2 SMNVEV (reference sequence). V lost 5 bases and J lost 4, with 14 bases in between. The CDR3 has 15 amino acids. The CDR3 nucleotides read TGTGCCAGCAGTCCATCAGGGTTCGGTAATGAAAAACTGTTTTTT. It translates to CASSPSGFGNEKLFF.

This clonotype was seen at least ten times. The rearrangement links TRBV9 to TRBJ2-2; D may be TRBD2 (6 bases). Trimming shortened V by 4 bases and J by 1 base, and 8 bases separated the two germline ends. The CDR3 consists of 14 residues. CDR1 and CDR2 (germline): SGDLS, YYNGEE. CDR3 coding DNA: TGTGCCAGCAGCACGCGGGGGAACACCGGGGAGCTGTTTTTT. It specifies CASSTRGNTGELFF.

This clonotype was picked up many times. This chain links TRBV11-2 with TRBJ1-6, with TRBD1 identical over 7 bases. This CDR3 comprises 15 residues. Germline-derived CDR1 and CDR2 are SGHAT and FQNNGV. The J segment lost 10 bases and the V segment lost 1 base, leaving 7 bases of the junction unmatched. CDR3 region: CASSLAQGGPSPLHF. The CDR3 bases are TGTGCCAGCAGCTTAGCCCAGGGGGGCCCCTCACCCCTCCACTTT.

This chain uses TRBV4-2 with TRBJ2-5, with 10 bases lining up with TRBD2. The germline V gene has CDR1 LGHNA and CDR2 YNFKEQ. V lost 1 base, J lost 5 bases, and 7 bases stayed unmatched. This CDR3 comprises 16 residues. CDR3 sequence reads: CASSQVSGRASETQYF. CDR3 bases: TGTGCCAGCAGCCAAGTCAGCGGGAGGGCCTCGGAGACCCAGTACTTC.

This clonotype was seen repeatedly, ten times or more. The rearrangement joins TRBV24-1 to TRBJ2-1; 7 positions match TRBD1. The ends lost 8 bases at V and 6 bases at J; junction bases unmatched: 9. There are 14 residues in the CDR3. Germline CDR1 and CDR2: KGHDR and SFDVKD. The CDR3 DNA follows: TGTGCCACCAAAGCAGGGGGTAGGGGCAATGAGCAGTTCTTC. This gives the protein CATKAGGRGNEQFF.

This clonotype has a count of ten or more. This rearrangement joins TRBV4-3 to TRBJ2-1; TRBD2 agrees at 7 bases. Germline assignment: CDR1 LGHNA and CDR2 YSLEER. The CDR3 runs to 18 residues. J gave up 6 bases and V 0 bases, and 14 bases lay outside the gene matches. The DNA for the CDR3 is TGCGCCAGCAGCCAAGAAAAGGAAGGCGGGAGTTGGGGCAATGAGCAGTTCTTC. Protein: CASSQEKEGGSWGNEQFF.

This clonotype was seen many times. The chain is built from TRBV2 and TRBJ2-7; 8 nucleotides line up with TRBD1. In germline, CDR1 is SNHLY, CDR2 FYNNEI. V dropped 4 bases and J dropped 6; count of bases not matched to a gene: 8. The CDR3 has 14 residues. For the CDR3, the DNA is TGTGCCAGCAGTGTCGAATCGACAGGGGTCGAGCAGTACTTC. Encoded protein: CASSVESTGVEQYF.

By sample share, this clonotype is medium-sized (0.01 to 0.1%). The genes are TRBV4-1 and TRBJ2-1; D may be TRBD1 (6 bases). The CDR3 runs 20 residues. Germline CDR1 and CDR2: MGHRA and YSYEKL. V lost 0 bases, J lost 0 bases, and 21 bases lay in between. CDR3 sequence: CASSQDRNRAVGFSYNEQFF. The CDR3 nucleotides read TGCGCCAGCAGCCAAGATCGGAACAGGGCCGTGGGATTCTCCTACAATGAGCAGTTCTTC.

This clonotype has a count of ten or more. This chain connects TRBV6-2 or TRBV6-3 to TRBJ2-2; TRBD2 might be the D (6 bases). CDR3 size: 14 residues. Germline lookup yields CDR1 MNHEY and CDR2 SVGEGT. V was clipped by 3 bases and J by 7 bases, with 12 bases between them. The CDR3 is CASSYSSGGGELFF. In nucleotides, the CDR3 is TGTGCCAGCAGTTATTCCTCCGGGGGCGGGGAGCTGTTTTTT.

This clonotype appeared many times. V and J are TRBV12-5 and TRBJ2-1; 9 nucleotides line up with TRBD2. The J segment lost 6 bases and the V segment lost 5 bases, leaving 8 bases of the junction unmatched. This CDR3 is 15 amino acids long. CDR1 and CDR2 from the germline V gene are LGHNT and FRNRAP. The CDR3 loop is CASGRGAGGPNEQFF. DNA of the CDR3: TGTGCTAGTGGTCGCGGGGCGGGAGGGCCCAATGAGCAGTTCTTC.

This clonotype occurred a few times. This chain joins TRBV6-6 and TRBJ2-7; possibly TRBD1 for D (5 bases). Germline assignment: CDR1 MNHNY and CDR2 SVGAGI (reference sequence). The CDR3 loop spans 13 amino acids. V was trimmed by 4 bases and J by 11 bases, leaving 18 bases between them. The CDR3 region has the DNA TGTGCCAGCAGTTCACCGCGACAGTATGGGGAGTACTTC. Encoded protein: CASSSPRQYGEYF.

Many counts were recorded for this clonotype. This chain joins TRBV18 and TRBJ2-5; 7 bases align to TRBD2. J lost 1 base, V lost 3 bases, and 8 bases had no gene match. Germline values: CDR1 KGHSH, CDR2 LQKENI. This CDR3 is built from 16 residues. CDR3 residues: CASSPGGGGLQETQYF. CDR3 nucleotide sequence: TGTGCCAGCTCACCGGGAGGCGGGGGTCTCCAAGAGACCCAGTACTTC.

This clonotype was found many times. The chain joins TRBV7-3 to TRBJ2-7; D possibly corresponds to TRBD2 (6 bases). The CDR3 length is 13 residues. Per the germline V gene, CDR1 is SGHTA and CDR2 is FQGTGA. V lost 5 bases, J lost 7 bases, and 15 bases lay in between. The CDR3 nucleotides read TGTGCCAGCAGCCAGGTCGGAGGGAAAGAGCAGTACTTC. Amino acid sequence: CASSQVGGKEQYF.

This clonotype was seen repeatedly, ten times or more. The CDR3 sequence: CASSSDRADQPQHF. CDR3 coding DNA: TGTGCCAGCAGTTCGGACAGGGCGGATCAGCCCCAGCATTTT. The rearrangement links TRBV27 to TRBJ1-5, with 8 bases identical to TRBD1. CDR1 and CDR2 (germline): MNHEY, SMNVEV (reference sequence). With 4 bases clipped from V and 5 bases from J, the junction kept 4 bases outside the gene matches. This CDR3 is 14 amino acids long.

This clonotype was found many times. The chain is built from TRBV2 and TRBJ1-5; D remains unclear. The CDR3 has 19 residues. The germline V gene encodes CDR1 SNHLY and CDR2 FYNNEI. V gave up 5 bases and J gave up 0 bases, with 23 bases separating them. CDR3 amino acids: CASSQDRALPFYSNQPQHF. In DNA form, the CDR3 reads TGTGCCAGCAGTCAAGACCGGGCCCTCCCTTTTTATAGCAATCAGCCCCAGCATTTT.

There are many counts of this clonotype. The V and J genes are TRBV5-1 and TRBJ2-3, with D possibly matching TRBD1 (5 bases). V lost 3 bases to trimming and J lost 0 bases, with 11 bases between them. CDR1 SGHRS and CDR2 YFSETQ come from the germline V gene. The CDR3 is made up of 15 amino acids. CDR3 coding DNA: TGCGCCAGCAGCTGGCGACAGAGGAGCACAGATACGCAGTATTTT. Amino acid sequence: CASSWRQRSTDTQYF.

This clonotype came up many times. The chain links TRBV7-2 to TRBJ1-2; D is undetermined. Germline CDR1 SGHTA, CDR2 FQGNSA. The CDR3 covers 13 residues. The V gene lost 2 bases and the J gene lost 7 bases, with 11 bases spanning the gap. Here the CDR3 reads CASSLKTASGYTF. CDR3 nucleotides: TGTGCCAGCAGCTTAAAAACAGCGAGTGGCTACACCTTC.

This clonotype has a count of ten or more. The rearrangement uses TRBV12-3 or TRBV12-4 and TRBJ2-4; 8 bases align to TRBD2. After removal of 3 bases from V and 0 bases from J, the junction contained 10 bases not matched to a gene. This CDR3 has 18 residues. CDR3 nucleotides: TGTGCCAGCAGTTTTGCTAGCGGGTCTTCTCTAGCCAAAAACATTCAGTACTTC. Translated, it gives CASSFASGSSLAKNIQYF.

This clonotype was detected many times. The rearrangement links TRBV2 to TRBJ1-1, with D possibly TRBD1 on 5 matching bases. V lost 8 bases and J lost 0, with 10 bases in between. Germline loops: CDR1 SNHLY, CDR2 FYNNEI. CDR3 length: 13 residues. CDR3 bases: TGTGCCAGCGGGGGGGGGATGAACACTGAAGCTTTCTTT. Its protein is CASGGGMNTEAFF.

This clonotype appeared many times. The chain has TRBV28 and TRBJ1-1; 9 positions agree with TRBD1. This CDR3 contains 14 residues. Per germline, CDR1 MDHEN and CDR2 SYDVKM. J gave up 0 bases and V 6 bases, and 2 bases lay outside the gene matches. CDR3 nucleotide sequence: TGTGCCAGCAGGTGGGACAGGGTGAACACTGAAGCTTTCTTT. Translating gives CASRWDRVNTEAFF.

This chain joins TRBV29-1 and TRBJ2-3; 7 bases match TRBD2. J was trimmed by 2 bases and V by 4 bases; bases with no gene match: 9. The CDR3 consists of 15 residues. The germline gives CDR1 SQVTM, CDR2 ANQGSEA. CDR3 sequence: CSVVWEGPPTDTQYF. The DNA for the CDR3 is TGCAGCGTTGTGTGGGAGGGACCGCCCACAGATACGCAGTATTTT.

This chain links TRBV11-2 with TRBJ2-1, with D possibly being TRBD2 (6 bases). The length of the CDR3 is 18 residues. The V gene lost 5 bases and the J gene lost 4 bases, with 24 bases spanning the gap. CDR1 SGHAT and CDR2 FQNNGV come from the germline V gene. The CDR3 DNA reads TGTGCCAGCAGCCCACACTCGCGGGACCTAGCGATATACAATGAGCAGTTCTTC. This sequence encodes CASSPHSRDLAIYNEQFF.

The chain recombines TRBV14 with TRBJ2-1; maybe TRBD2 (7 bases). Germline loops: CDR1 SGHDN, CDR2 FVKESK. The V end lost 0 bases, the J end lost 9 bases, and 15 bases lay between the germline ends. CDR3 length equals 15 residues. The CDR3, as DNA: TGTGCCAGCAGCCAAGATGGGGGGGGGGCGGTTGAGCAGTTCTTC. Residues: CASSQDGGGAVEQFF.

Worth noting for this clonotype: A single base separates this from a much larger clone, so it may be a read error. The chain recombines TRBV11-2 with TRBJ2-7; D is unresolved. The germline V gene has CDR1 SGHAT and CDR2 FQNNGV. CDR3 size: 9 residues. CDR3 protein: CASSLPDLF. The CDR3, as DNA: TGTGCCAGCAGCCTCCCGGACCTTTTC.

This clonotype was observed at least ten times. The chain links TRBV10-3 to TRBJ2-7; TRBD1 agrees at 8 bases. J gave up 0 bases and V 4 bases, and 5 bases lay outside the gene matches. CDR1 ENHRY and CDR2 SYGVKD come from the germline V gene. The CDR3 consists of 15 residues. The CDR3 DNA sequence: TGTGCCATCAGTGGCCGGGACAGGTACTCCTACGAGCAGTACTTC. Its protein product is CAISGRDRYSYEQYF.

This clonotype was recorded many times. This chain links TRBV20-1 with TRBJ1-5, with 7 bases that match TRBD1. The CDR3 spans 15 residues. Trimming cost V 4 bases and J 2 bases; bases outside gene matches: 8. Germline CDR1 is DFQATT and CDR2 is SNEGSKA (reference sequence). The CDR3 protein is CSANKGALGNQPQHF. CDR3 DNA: TGCAGTGCTAACAAGGGGGCGTTAGGCAATCAGCCCCAGCATTTT.

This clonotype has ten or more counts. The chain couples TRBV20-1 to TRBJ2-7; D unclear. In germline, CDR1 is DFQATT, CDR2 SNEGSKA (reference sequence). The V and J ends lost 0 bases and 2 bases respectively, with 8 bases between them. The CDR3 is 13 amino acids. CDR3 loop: CSARDGVTYEQYF. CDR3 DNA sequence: TGCAGTGCTAGAGATGGGGTAACCTACGAGCAGTACTTC.

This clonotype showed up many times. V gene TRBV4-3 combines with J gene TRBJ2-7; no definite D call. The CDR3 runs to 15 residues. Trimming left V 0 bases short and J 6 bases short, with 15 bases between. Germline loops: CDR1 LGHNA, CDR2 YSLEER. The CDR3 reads CASSQDQWPLREQYF. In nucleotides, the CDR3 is TGCGCCAGCAGCCAAGATCAATGGCCCCTTCGCGAGCAGTACTTC.

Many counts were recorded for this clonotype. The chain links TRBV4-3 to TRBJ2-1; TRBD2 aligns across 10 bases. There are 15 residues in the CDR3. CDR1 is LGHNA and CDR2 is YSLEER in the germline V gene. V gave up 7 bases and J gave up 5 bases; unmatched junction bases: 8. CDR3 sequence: CASNLVGLADNEQFF. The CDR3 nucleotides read TGCGCCAGCAACCTAGTCGGACTAGCGGACAATGAGCAGTTCTTC.

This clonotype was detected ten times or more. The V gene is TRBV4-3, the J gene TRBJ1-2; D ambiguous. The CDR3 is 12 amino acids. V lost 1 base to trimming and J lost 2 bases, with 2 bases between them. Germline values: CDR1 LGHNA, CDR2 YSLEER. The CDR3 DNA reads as TGCGCCAGCAGCCAAGGAAACTATGGCTACACCTTC. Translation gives CASSQGNYGYTF.

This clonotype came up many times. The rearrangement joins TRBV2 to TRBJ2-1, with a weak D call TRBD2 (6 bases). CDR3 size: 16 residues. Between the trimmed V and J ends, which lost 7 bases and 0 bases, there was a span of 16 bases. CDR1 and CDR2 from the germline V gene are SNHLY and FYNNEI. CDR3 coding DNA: TGTGCCAGCATTGGCTTCACGGGAGCCTCCTACAATGAGCAGTTCTTC. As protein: CASIGFTGASYNEQFF.

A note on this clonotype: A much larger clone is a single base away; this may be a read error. Here the CDR3 reads CASDNLEPNTGELFF. The CDR3 coding sequence is TGTGCCAGCGATAATCTAGAGCCGAACACCGGGGAGCTGTTTTTT. The gene calls are TRBV6-2 or TRBV6-3 and TRBJ2-2; no clear D gene. V was clipped by 8 bases and J by 0 bases, with 13 bases between them. This CDR3 is 15 amino acids long. Germline V gene sequence: CDR1 MNHEY, CDR2 SVGEGT.